The present TCR beta chain was sequenced within a study of identical twins. Germline V gene sequence: CDR1 SGHAT, CDR2 FQNNGV. V lost 5 bases and J lost 1, with 9 bases in between. The CDR3 contains 13 residues. MiXCR, run by TCRdb on the 5' RACE reads, gives a single entry per CDR3 protein. The table shows 400,000 to 550,000 distinct CDR3 sequences, with more than 20% occurring only once. Separately, the same data were catalogued under a study of T cells expressing NK-cell markers.

V gene TRBV11-2 combines with J gene TRBJ2-7; no clear D gene. This receptor was identified in a woman between 18 and 29 years old in good health. The sample was CD4+ T cells sorted from blood. As DNA, the CDR3 is TGTGCCAGCAGCCCCCTACGATCCTACGAGCAGTACTTC. It is translated as CASSPLRSYEQYF.